This TCR beta chain was identified in a study of identical twins. Broader study findings: Models came in too low on out-of-frame TCR alpha sharing in monozygotic twins.

TCRdb independently ran MiXCR on the 5' RACE reads; one entry per CDR3 protein. The sample lists under 900,000 distinct CDR3 sequences; around a sixth were seen once. This clonotype was detected a few times. Its cognate antigen is unknown. From germline, CDR1 is DFQATT and CDR2 SNEGSKA (reference sequence). V lost 0 bases, J lost 4 bases, and 11 bases stayed unmatched. This CDR3 contains 16 residues. This sample also appeared in a second study, on T cells expressing NK-cell markers. From that study: Restriction of sorting to alpha-beta TCR T cells was accomplished in several experiments using an anti-gamma-delta TCR antibody. CD8+ T cells in 5 to 7 donors included dominant NKG2C+ clonotypes at roughly 1.0-7.5%. Similarly, these clonotypes led the CD3+CD56-NKG2C+ fraction as well in several donors.

The chain recombines TRBV20-1 with TRBJ1-2; 7 nucleotides match TRBD1. The origin of this receptor is a woman aged 18-29 years in good health. Sample: PBMCs. CDR3 sequence (DNA): TGCAGTGCTAGAGATTGGCTCGGGACAGTATCCTATGGCTACACCTTC. Residues: CSARDWLGTVSYGYTF.